These 8 T cell receptor beta chains were sequenced from one sample in a study of blood T cell repertoires in COVID-19 (dated by TCRdb to 2018 to 2021). The library was built by means of the immunoSEQ multiplex PCR assay. TCRdb holds this immuneACCESS table with in-frame rearrangements only. Some clones are missing; in checked studies, unresolved V genes explain under half, and the rest has no known cause. The sample table lists nearly 90,000 clones, around 89% of them with a count of one. Approximately 0.45% of the sample rests with the top ten. The sequenced material came from peripheral blood. The receptors stem from a man aged 60-69 years with acute or convalescent COVID-19.

The chain is built from TRBV2 and TRBJ1-1; D uncertain. CDR3 size: 14 residues. Trimming took 6 bases from V and 0 from J, leaving 11 bases between them. CDR1 is SNHLY, CDR2 FYNNEI, per germline. CDR3 region: CASRGERMNTEAFF. The DNA of the CDR3 is TGTGCCAGCAGGGGCGAACGAATGAACACTGAAGCTTTCTTT.

The V gene is TRBV28, the J gene TRBJ1-4, with TRBD1 identical over 7 bases. This CDR3 contains 13 residues. Losses at the gene ends were 8 bases for V and 3 bases for J; bases not matched to a gene: 3. CDR1 is MDHEN, CDR2 SYDVKM, per germline. DNA for the CDR3: TGTGCCAGCGCGACAGGGTCTAATGAAAAACTGTTTTTT. Protein product: CASATGSNEKLFF.

The chain couples TRBV2 to TRBJ2-3; D is ambiguous. The germline V gene has CDR1 SNHLY and CDR2 FYNNEI. The CDR3 totals 15 residues. Trimming removed 10 bases at V and 4 bases at J, with 21 bases between. CDR3 in amino acids: CATEVSAHAPDTQYF. Written as DNA, the CDR3 is TGTGCCACAGAGGTGTCGGCTCACGCCCCAGATACGCAGTATTTT.

This chain uses TRBV5-4 with TRBJ1-1, with 7 positions matching TRBD1. With V trimmed by 4 bases and J by 0 bases, 6 bases remained unmatched. CDR1 SGHNT and CDR2 YYREEE come from the germline V gene (reference sequence). This CDR3 region has 15 residues. The CDR3 bases are TGTGCCAGCAGCCTAACAGGGGTCATGAACACTGAAGCTTTCTTT. Translating gives CASSLTGVMNTEAFF.

In this sample, this clone turned up a few times. The chain employs TRBV2 and TRBJ2-3, with 8 positions matching TRBD2. Germline-derived CDR1 and CDR2 are SNHLY and FYNNEI. This CDR3 spans 14 amino acids. Trimming took 7 bases from V and 0 from J; bases not matched to a gene: 3. CDR3 DNA sequence: TGTGCCAGCACGGCGGGGGGAAGCACAGATACGCAGTATTTT. Translated: CASTAGGSTDTQYF.

The V and J genes are TRBV5-5 and TRBJ2-2, with D tentatively TRBD1 (5 bases). Trimming removed 2 bases at V and 2 bases at J, with 7 bases between. CDR3 length equals 14 residues. Germline V lookup: CDR1 SGHKS, CDR2 YYEKEE (reference sequence). CDR3 sequence reads: CASSLGVNTGELFF. CDR3 sequence (DNA): TGTGCCAGCAGCTTAGGGGTTAACACCGGGGAGCTGTTTTTT. Drawing the rest from reference TRBV5-5 and TRBJ2-2, the complete variable domain is DAGVTQSPTHLIKTRGQQVTLRCSPISGHKSVSWYQQVLGQGPQFIFQYYEKEERGRGNFPDRFSARQFPNYSSELNVNALLLGDSALYLCASSLGVNTGELFFGEGSRLTVL.

The gene calls are TRBV11-2 and TRBJ1-4, with 7 bases that match TRBD1. CDR3 length: 17 residues. Trimming cost V 6 bases and J 4 bases; bases outside gene matches: 14. CDR1 is SGHAT and CDR2 is FQNNGV in the germline V gene. In nucleotides, the CDR3 is TGTGCCAGCAGAAAAACAGGGGCGGTACTGGATAATGAAAAACTGTTTTTT. Amino acid sequence: CASRKTGAVLDNEKLFF. Filled out from reference TRBV11-2 and TRBJ1-4, the complete variable domain reads EAGVAQSPRYKIIEKRQSVAFWCNPISGHATLYWYQQILGQGPKLLIQFQNNGVVDDSQLPKDRFSAERLKGVDSTLKIQPAKLEDSAVYLCASRKTGAVLDNEKLFFGSGTQLSVL.

The chain couples TRBV5-1 to TRBJ1-2, with D maybe TRBD1 (5 bases). V was trimmed by 4 bases and J by 5 bases, leaving 15 bases between them. Germline CDR1 and CDR2: SGHRS and YFSETQ. This CDR3 has 14 residues. The CDR3 is CASSPRGEIYGYTF. CDR3 coding DNA: TGCGCCAGCAGCCCGCGGGGGGAAATTTATGGCTACACCTTC.